The 27 T cell receptor beta chains below were found in one sample sequenced in a study of shared clonotypes between healthy human individuals. TCRdb's copy holds only in-frame clones and misses some; the assay was immunoSEQ multiplex PCR. The top ten hold 0.1% to 0.15% of the sample, which has some 2,000,000 clones, roughly 94% seen once. What was sequenced was naive CD4+ T cells sorted from blood. As for subset: CD45RA+ positively selected. The receptors derive from a man aged 18 to 29 in good health.

The chain carries TRBV6-1 and TRBJ1-6; TRBD1 might be the D (5 bases). This CDR3 is 16 amino acids long. Trimming left V 1 base short and J 9 bases short, with 16 bases between. From germline, CDR1 is MNHNS and CDR2 SASEGT. CDR3 residues: CASSEGSWQGGSPLHF. The CDR3 DNA reads TGTGCCAGCAGTGAAGGCTCGTGGCAGGGAGGTTCACCCCTCCACTTT.

The chain links TRBV11-3 to TRBJ2-3; TRBD2 matches 7 bases. The CDR3 runs 16 residues. The V gene's germline CDR1 is SGHNT and CDR2 YENEEA. V trimming: 1 base; J trimming: 0 bases; junction bases outside the gene matches: 4. The CDR3 DNA is TGTGCCAGCAGCTTAGGACTAGCAGCTAGCACAGATACGCAGTATTTT. Translating it yields CASSLGLAASTDTQYF.

The sample holds one count of this clone. The chain combines TRBV15 with TRBJ1-1; D call uncertain. V was pared by 0 bases and J by 6 bases, with 20 bases between. The germline V gene encodes CDR1 LNHNV and CDR2 YYDKDF (reference sequence). This CDR3 has 17 residues. The CDR3: CATSREGWTEGSSEAFF. CDR3 in DNA: TGTGCCACCAGCAGAGAAGGGTGGACGGAAGGATCCTCTGAAGCTTTCTTT.

The V call is TRBV10-2, the J call TRBJ2-7; D possibly corresponds to TRBD2 (6 bases). The CDR3 runs to 16 residues. Per germline, CDR1 WSHSY and CDR2 SAAADI. V was pared by 0 bases and J by 3 bases, with 15 bases between. The CDR3 is CASSESGGIMDYEQYF. The CDR3 DNA follows: TGCGCCAGCAGTGAGTCCGGGGGAATAATGGACTACGAGCAGTACTTC.

The chain combines TRBV5-1 with TRBJ2-5; 7 bases align to TRBD2. This CDR3 is built from 16 residues. Germline V CDR1 and CDR2: SGHRS, YFSETQ. V gave up 0 bases and J gave up 5 bases; unmatched junction bases: 10. This chain's CDR3 is CASSLGSKTAGETQYF. CDR3 bases: TGCGCCAGCAGCTTGGGTAGTAAGACAGCGGGGGAGACCCAGTACTTC.

This chain joins TRBV7-2 and TRBJ2-7; TRBD1 agrees at 8 bases. J lost 2 bases, V lost 2 bases, and 5 bases had no gene match. The germline CDR1 and CDR2 sequences are SGHTA and FQGNSA. The CDR3 totals 15 residues. The CDR3, as DNA: TGTGCCAGCAGCTTATTTCTACAGGGGGCCTACGAGCAGTACTTC. Its protein product is CASSLFLQGAYEQYF.

The genes are TRBV9 and TRBJ1-2, with 9 positions matching TRBD1. The length of the CDR3 is 15 residues. Germline CDR1 is SGDLS and CDR2 is YYNGEE. Trimming at V came to 1 base and at J to 2 bases, leaving 3 bases not matched to a gene. The CDR3 protein is CASSVLDRGNYGYTF. The CDR3 nucleotides read TGTGCCAGCAGCGTACTGGACAGGGGAAACTATGGCTACACCTTC.

The chain links TRBV7-4 to TRBJ2-5; 8 nucleotides agree with TRBD1. This CDR3 is 19 amino acids long. Germline V gene data show CDR1 as SGHVT and CDR2 as SQSDAQ. Trimming took 9 bases from V and 2 from J; bases not matched to a gene: 23. The chain's CDR3 is CARSRRSGTGHKRQETQYF. The CDR3 nucleotides are TGTGCCAGGAGCAGGCGCTCCGGGACAGGCCACAAGCGTCAAGAGACCCAGTACTTC.

This chain connects TRBV7-9 to TRBJ1-4; unclear D gene. The CDR3 spans 11 residues. V lost 6 bases to trimming and J lost 5 bases, with 4 bases between them. From germline, CDR1 is SEHNR and CDR2 FQNEAQ (reference sequence). In nucleotides, the CDR3 is TGTGCCAGCAGGCAGAATGAAAAACTGTTTTTT. The encoded protein is CASRQNEKLFF.

The chain combines TRBV4-1 with TRBJ2-5; D gene unclear. The ends were cut back, 1 base at V and 2 bases at J, with 14 bases in the middle. Germline V lookup: CDR1 MGHRA, CDR2 YSYEKL. The CDR3 is 16 residues long. This CDR3 is CASSQVKELGQETQYF. CDR3 bases: TGCGCCAGCAGCCAAGTGAAAGAACTTGGGCAAGAGACCCAGTACTTC.

On this clone itself: Other DNA sequences in this specimen translate into the identical CDR3. The chain couples TRBV30 to TRBJ2-1; maybe TRBD1 (5 bases). The V gene's germline CDR1 is GTSNPN and CDR2 SVGIG (reference sequence). The CDR3 length is 11 residues. With 2 bases removed from V and 7 bases from J, the gap between germline ends came to 6 bases. CDR3 sequence (DNA): TGTGCCTGGAGTCCAGGGAATGAGCAGTTCTTC. Protein product: CAWSPGNEQFF.

The chain employs TRBV6-5 and TRBJ1-2; D call uncertain. The CDR3 has 15 amino acids. The germline V gene has CDR1 MNHEY and CDR2 SVGAGI. Trimming removed 2 bases at V and 4 bases at J, with 14 bases between. The CDR3 sequence is CASSYKGPVTYGYTF. In DNA, the CDR3 is TGTGCCAGCAGTTACAAAGGACCCGTCACCTATGGCTACACCTTC.

The V gene is TRBV6-6, the J gene TRBJ1-3; no reliable D call. The V end was cut by 7 bases, the J end by 6 bases, with 16 bases between. This CDR3 contains 14 residues. Germline assignment: CDR1 MNHNY and CDR2 SVGAGI (reference sequence). CDR3 amino acids: CASTIGGSLNTIYF. The CDR3, as DNA: TGTGCCAGCACGATAGGTGGCTCCCTAAACACCATATATTTT.

The gene calls are TRBV20-1 and TRBJ1-1; D remains unclear. The ends were cut back, 6 bases at V and 6 bases at J, with 8 bases in the middle. CDR3 length: 10 amino acids. Germline lookup yields CDR1 DFQATT and CDR2 SNEGSKA (reference sequence). This CDR3 reads CSAWFAEAFF. CDR3 sequence (DNA): TGCAGTGCCTGGTTTGCTGAAGCTTTCTTT.

This clone was detected only once. The rearrangement links TRBV2 to TRBJ2-7; unclear D gene. The V end was cut by 5 bases, the J end by 0 bases, with 17 bases between. This CDR3 is 16 amino acids long. The germline gives CDR1 SNHLY, CDR2 FYNNEI. Written as DNA, the CDR3 is TGTGCCAGCAGTCCAGAGGTTTCCGTTGGCTCCTACGAGCAGTACTTC. Its translation is CASSPEVSVGSYEQYF.

The chain joins TRBV11-2 to TRBJ1-5; D is perhaps TRBD1 (6 bases). Between the trimmed V and J ends, which lost 0 bases and 6 bases, there was a span of 12 bases. The CDR3 extends over 15 amino acids. Per the germline V gene, CDR1 is SGHAT and CDR2 is FQNNGV. DNA of the CDR3: TGTGCCAGCAGCTTAGACGGCAGGGGCGTTCAGCCCCAGCATTTT. Its protein product is CASSLDGRGVQPQHF.

Points on this clone: This same CDR3 is encoded by further DNA sequences in the sample. V usage is TRBV5-1 and J usage is TRBJ2-6; D not resolved. The CDR3 spans 15 residues. The V end lost 2 bases, the J end lost 2 bases, and 8 bases lay between the germline ends. From germline, CDR1 is SGHRS and CDR2 YFSETQ. CDR3 region: CASSLEGPGANVLTF. The CDR3, as DNA: TGCGCCAGCAGCTTAGAAGGTCCTGGGGCCAACGTCCTGACTTTC.

The J gene is TRBJ2-7, the V gene TRBV7-2; 7 bases match TRBD1. The ends lost 2 bases at V and 7 bases at J; junction bases unmatched: 17. This CDR3 has 17 residues. Germline lookup yields CDR1 SGHTA and CDR2 FQGNSA. CDR3 bases: TGTGCCAGCAGCTTAAACAACCCCCGAATAGCAGGGGGTGAGCAGTACTTC. It translates to CASSLNNPRIAGGEQYF.

This clone has a single count. The genes are TRBV7-8 and TRBJ2-2, with 8 bases fitting TRBD2. The length of the CDR3 is 21 residues. CDR1 and CDR2 (germline): SGHVS, FQNEAQ. The ends lost 0 bases at V and 3 bases at J; junction bases unmatched: 18. The CDR3: CASSLAGERENEPWDTGELFF. CDR3 nucleotides: TGTGCCAGCAGCTTAGCGGGGGAGCGGGAGAATGAGCCGTGGGACACCGGGGAGCTGTTTTTT.

The genes are TRBV9 and TRBJ1-3; 9 bases match TRBD1. Germline CDR1 and CDR2: SGDLS and YYNGEE. V shed 3 bases, J shed 4 bases, and the junction held 8 bases outside the gene matches. The CDR3 is made up of 16 amino acids. CDR3 in amino acids: CASSAGTGFIGNTIYF. Here the CDR3 DNA reads TGTGCCAGCAGCGCCGGGACAGGGTTTATCGGAAACACCATATATTTT.

The chain is built from TRBV5-4 and TRBJ1-2; D remains ambiguous. The germline V gene has CDR1 SGHNT and CDR2 YYREEE (reference sequence). Trimming took 4 bases from V and 5 from J, leaving 15 bases between them. CDR3 length: 14 amino acids. The CDR3 nucleotides are TGTGCCAGCAGCACGGTTCCCTTGGAGTATGGCTACACCTTC. This encodes CASSTVPLEYGYTF.

Only a few counts were recorded for this clone. This sequence joins TRBV29-1 and TRBJ1-2, with D possibly TRBD1 on 6 matching bases. Germline V lookup: CDR1 SQVTM, CDR2 ANQGSEA. V dropped 4 bases and J dropped 8 bases, with 20 bases sitting between them. The CDR3 has 14 residues. The CDR3 region is CSVAGEGGAGGYTF. CDR3 coding DNA: TGCAGCGTTGCAGGGGAGGGAGGCGCTGGGGGCTACACCTTC.

The chain is built from TRBV19 and TRBJ1-5, with D maybe TRBD1 (6 bases). Germline loops: CDR1 LNHDA, CDR2 SQIVND (reference sequence). Deletions cut 6 bases from V and 7 bases from J, with 13 bases between. The CDR3 contains 13 residues. The CDR3, as DNA: TGTGCCAGTAGGATGGGACACGAGCAGCCCCAGCATTTT. Translation: CASRMGHEQPQHF.

Only a few counts were recorded for this clone. This chain connects TRBV11-3 to TRBJ2-1; unclear D gene. This CDR3 is 13 amino acids long. CDR1 and CDR2 from the germline V gene are SGHNT and YENEEA. V shed 4 bases and J shed 11 bases, with 15 bases lying between them. The CDR3 DNA reads TGTGCCAGCAGCTCCCGTCGGTTCGAGCAGCAGTTCTTC. This sequence encodes CASSSRRFEQQFF.

The rearrangement joins TRBV5-6 to TRBJ2-3; a weak D match, TRBD1 (6 bases). The ends were cut back, 1 base at V and 2 bases at J, with 11 bases in the middle. Germline CDR1 and CDR2: SGHDT and YYEEEE. The CDR3 is made up of 15 amino acids. DNA of the CDR3: TGTGCCAGCAGCTTGATTGGACAGAACACAGATACGCAGTATTTT. Its translation is CASSLIGQNTDTQYF.

V and J are TRBV5-1 and TRBJ2-4; 7 bases align to TRBD1. CDR1 is SGHRS, CDR2 YFSETQ, per germline. The ends lost 2 bases at V and 2 bases at J; junction bases unmatched: 4. This CDR3 has 15 residues. CDR3 DNA sequence: TGCGCCAGCAGCTTCACAGGGGAGACCAAAAACATTCAGTACTTC. Encoded protein: CASSFTGETKNIQYF.

V gene TRBV6-5 combines with J gene TRBJ2-7; D is perhaps TRBD1 (6 bases). Germline loops: CDR1 MNHEY, CDR2 SVGAGI. Trimming shortened V by 7 bases and J by 5 bases, and 15 bases separated the two germline ends. This CDR3 region has 13 residues. This chain's CDR3 is CASTTNQGNEQYF. The CDR3 DNA is TGTGCCAGCACCACGAACCAGGGGAACGAGCAGTACTTC.